Listed here are 3 T cell receptor beta chains from one sample, sequenced in a study of T-cell reconstitution after alpha-beta-depleted transplantation in children. Preparation of the TCRbeta library used unique molecular identifiers. TCRdb called the PCR reads again in MiXCR, with one record for every CDR3 protein. Of under 250,000 distinct CDR3 sequences listed, roughly a quarter were seen once; the top ten hold about 5%. Sequenced here: PBMCs, mostly from graft donor cells, sampled 360 days after TCRalphabeta/CD19-depleted stem cell transplant. The source is a female patient aged 2-9 years who had a stem cell transplant for congenital amegakaryocytic thrombocytopenia, so the T cells may come from the graft donor.

CDR3 in amino acids: CASSPRQGGEKLFF. CDR3 DNA: TGTGCCAGCTCACCGAGGCAGGGCGGTGAAAAACTGTTTTTT. The chain is built from TRBV18 and TRBJ1-4; D perhaps matches TRBD1 (5 bases). The germline gives CDR1 KGHSH, CDR2 LQKENI. The CDR3 covers 14 residues. V was trimmed by 3 bases and J by 7 bases, leaving 12 bases between them.

V is TRBV5-4 and J is TRBJ2-7; TRBD2 matches at 13 bases. The trim removed 5 bases at V and 4 bases at J, leaving 12 bases unmatched. The CDR3 length is 17 residues. From germline, CDR1 is SGHNT and CDR2 YYREEE (reference sequence). CDR3: CASSSHTGTSGEYEQYF. As DNA, the CDR3 is TGTGCCAGCAGTTCCCACACCGGGACTAGCGGGGAATACGAGCAGTACTTC.

This clonotype was counted many times. The chain joins TRBV4-1 to TRBJ2-7; no clear D. The ends were cut back, 0 bases at V and 3 bases at J, with 12 bases in the middle. Germline V gene sequence: CDR1 MGHRA, CDR2 YSYEKL. The length of the CDR3 is 15 residues. The CDR3 DNA sequence: TGCGCCAGCAGCCAAGATGCCTACGGATACTACGAGCAGTACTTC. This sequence encodes CASSQDAYGYYEQYF.